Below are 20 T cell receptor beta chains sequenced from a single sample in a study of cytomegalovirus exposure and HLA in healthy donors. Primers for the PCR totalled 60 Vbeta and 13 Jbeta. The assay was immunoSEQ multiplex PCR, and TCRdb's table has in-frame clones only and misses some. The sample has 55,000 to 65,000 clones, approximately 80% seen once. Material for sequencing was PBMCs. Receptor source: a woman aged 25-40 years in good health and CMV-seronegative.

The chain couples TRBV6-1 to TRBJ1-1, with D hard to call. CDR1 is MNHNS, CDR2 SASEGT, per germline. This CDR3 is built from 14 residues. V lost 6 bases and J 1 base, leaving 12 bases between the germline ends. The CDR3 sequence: CASSYDPQNTEAFF. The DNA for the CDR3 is TGTGCCAGCAGCTACGATCCTCAGAACACTGAAGCTTTCTTT.

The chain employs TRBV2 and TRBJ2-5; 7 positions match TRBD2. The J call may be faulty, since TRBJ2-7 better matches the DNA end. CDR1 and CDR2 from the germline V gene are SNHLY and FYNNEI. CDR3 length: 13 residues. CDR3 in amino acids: CASRGGGSYEQYF. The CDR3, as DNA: TGTGCCAGCCGTGGGGGGGGCTCCTACGAGCAGTACTTC.

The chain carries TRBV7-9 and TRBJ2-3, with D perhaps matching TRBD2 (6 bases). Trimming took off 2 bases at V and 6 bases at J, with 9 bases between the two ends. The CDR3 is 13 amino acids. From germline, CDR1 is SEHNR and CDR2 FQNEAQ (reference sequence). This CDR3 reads CASSLMEGDTQYF. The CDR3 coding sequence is TGTGCCAGCAGCTTAATGGAGGGTGATACGCAGTATTTT.

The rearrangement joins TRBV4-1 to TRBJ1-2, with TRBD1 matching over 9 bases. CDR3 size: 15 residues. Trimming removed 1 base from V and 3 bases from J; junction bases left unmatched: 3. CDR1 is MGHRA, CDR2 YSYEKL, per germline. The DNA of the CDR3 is TGCGCCAGCAGCCAAGGGACAGGGGCATACTATGGCTACACCTTC. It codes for CASSQGTGAYYGYTF.

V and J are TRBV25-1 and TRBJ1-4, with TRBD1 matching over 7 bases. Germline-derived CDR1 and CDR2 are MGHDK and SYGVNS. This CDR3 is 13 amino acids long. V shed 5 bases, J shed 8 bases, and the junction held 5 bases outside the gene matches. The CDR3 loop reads CASSPRGGEKLFF. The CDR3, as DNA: TGTGCCAGCAGTCCGCGAGGGGGCGAAAAACTGTTTTTT. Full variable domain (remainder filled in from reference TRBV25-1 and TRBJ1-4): EADIYQTPRYLVIGTGKKITLECSQTMGHDKMYWYQQDPGMELHLIHYSYGVNSTEKGDLSSESTVSRIRTEHFPLTLESARPSHTSQYLCASSPRGGEKLFFGSGTQLSVL.

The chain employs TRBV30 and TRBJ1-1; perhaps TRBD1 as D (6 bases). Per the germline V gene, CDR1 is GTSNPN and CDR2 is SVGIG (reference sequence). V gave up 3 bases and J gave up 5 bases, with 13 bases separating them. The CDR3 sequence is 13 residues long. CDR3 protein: CAWRLSGVTEAFF. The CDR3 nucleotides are TGTGCCTGGAGGCTGTCAGGGGTGACTGAAGCTTTCTTT.

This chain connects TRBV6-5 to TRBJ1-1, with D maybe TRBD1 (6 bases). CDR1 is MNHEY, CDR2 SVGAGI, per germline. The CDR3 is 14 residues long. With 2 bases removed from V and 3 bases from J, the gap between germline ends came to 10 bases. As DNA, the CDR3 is TGTGCCAGCAGTTACGGTGGGGGCCACACTGAAGCTTTCTTT. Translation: CASSYGGGHTEAFF.

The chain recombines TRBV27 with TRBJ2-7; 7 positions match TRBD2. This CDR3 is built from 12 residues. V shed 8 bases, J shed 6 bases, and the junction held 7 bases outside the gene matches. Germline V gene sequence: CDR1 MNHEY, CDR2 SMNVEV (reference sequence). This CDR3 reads CASGEGWAEQYF. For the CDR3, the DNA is TGTGCCAGCGGGGAGGGTTGGGCCGAGCAGTACTTC.

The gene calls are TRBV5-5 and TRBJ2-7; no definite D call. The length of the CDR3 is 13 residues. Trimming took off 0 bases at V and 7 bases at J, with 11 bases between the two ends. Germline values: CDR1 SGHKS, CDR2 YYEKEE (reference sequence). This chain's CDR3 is CASSLEAATEQYF. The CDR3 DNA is TGTGCCAGCAGCTTGGAGGCGGCAACGGAGCAGTACTTC.

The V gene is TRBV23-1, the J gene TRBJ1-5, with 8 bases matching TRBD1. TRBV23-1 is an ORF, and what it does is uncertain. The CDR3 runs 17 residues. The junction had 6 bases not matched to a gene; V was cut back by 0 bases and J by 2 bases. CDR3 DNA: TGCGCCAGCAGTCAATCGCCAGGGGGCTGGGGCAATCAGCCCCAGCATTTT. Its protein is CASSQSPGGWGNQPQHF.

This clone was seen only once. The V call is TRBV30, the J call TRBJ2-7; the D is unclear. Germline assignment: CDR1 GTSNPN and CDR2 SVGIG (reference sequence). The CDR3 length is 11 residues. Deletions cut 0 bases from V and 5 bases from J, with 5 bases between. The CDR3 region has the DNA TGTGCCTGGAGTGTCGCGGACGAGCAGTACTTC. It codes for CAWSVADEQYF.

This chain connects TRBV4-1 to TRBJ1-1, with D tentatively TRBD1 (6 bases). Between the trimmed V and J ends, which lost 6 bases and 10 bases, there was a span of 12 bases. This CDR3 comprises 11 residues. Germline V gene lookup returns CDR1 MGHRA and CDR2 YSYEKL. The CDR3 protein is CASRGDNSAFF. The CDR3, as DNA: TGCGCCAGCAGAGGGGACAATTCAGCTTTCTTT.

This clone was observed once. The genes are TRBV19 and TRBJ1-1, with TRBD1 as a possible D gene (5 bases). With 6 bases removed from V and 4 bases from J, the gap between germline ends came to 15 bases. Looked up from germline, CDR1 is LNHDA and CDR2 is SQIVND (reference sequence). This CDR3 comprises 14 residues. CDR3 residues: CASSFQGWGTEAFF. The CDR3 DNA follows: TGTGCCAGTAGCTTCCAGGGCTGGGGCACTGAAGCTTTCTTT.

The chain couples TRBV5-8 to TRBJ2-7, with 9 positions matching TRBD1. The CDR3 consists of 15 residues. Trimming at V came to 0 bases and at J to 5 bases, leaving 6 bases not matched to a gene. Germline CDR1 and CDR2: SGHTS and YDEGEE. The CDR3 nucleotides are TGTGCCAGCAGCTTGGATGAGGACAGGGGCCACGAGCAGTACGTC. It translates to CASSLDEDRGHEQYV.

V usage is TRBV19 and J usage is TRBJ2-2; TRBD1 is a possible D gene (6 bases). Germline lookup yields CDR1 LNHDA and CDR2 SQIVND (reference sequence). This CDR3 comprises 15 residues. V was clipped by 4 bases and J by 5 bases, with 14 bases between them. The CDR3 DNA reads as TGTGCCAGTAGTACTACCACTACAGGGACCGGGGAGCTGTTTTTT. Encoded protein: CASSTTTTGTGELFF.

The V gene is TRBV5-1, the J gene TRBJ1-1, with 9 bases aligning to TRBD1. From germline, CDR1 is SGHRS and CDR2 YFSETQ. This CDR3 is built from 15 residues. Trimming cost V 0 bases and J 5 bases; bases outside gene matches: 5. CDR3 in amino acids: CASSLEDRGGTEAFF. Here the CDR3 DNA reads TGCGCCAGCAGCTTGGAAGACAGGGGGGGAACTGAAGCTTTCTTT.

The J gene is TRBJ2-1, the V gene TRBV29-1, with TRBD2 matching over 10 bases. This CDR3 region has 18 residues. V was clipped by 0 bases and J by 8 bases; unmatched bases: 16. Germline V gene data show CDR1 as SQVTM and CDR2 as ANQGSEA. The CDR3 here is CSVEDSQTSGLAADEQFF. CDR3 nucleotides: TGCAGCGTTGAAGATTCACAGACTAGCGGGCTCGCAGCGGATGAGCAGTTCTTC.

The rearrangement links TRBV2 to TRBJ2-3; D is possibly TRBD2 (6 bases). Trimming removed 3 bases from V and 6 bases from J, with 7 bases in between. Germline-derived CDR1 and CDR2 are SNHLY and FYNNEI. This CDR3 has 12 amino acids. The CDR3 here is CASSEAGDTQYF. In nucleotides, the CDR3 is TGTGCCAGCAGTGAGGCGGGGGATACGCAGTATTTT.

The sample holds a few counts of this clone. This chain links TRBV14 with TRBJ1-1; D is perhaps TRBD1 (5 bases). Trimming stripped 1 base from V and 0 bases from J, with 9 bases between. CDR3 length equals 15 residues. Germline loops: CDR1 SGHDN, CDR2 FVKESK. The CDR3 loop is CASSQGGTVNTEAFF. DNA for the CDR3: TGTGCCAGCAGCCAAGGGGGCACCGTGAACACTGAAGCTTTCTTT.

CDR3 protein: CASSSYTGELFF. For the CDR3, the DNA is TGTGCCAGCAGCTCATACACCGGGGAGCTGTTTTTT. This chain joins TRBV5-5 and TRBJ2-2; D unclear. The V gene lost 3 bases and the J gene lost 3 bases, with 3 bases spanning the gap. This CDR3 spans 12 amino acids. Germline CDR1 SGHKS, CDR2 YYEKEE (reference sequence).